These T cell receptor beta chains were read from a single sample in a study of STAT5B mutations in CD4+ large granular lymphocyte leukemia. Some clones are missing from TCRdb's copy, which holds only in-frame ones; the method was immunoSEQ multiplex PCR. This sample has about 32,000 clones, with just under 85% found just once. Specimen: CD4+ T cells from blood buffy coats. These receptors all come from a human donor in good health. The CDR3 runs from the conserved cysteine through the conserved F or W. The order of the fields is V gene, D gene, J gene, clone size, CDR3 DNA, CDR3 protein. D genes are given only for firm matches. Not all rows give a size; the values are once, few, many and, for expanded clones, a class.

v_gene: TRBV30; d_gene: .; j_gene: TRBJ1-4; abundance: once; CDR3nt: TGTGCCTGGAGTCCCAAGGACAGACAAAATGAAAAACTGTTTTTT; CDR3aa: CAWSPKDRQNEKLFF
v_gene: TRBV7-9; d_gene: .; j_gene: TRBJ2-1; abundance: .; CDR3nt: TGTGCCAGCATTGGTACGACTTCGTCGAATGAGCAGTTCTTC; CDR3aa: CASIGTTSSNEQFF
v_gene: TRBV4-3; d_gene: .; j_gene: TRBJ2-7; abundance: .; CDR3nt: TGCGCCAGCAGCCAAGATTGGGGGATCGTCTACGAGCAGTACTTC; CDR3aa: CASSQDWGIVYEQYF
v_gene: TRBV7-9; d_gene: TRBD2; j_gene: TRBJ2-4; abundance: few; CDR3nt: TGTGCCAGCAGCTTATATCGGGAGGACATTCAGTACTTC; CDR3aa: CASSLYREDIQYF
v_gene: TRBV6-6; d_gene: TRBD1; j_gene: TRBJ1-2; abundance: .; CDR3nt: TGTGCCAGCAGTTACCCACCAGGACAGGGGGCGGATGGCTACACCTTC; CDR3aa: CASSYPPGQGADGYTF
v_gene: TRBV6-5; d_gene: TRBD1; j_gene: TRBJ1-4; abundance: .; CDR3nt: TGTGCCAGCAGACGACAGGGGGCGAGAGAAAAACTGTTTTTT; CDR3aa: CASRRQGAREKLFF
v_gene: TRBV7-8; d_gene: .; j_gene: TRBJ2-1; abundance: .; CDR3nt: TGTGCCAGCAGCCGTTTTCTAGGTAATAACAATGAGCAGTTCTTC; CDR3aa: CASSRFLGNNNEQFF
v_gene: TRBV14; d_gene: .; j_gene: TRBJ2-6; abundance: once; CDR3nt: TGTGCCAGCAGCCACCGAGGACAGCTTACCTACTCTGGGGCCAACGTCCTGACTTTC; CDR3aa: CASSHRGQLTYSGANVLTF
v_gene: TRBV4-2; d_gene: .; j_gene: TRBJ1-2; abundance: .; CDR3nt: TGTGCCAGCAGCCCCCCGGGTTTCCCAGGGTCCTATGGCTACACCTTC; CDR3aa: CASSPPGFPGSYGYTF
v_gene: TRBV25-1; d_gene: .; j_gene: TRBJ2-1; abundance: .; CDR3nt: TGTGCCAGCAGTGAACCCACGACAGGTCCCATCTTC; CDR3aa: CASSEPTTGPIF
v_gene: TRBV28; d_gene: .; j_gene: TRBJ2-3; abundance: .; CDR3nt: TGTGCCAGCAGTTTCCAGGGGCAGACGTATGACACAGATACGCAGTATTTT; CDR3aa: CASSFQGQTYDTDTQYF
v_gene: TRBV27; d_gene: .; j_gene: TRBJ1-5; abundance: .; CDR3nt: TGTGCCAGCAAGGGGAGGGTCGGCAATCAGCCCCAGCATTTT; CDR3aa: CASKGRVGNQPQHF
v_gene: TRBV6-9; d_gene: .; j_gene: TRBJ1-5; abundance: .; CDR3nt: TGTGCCAGCAGTTATCGGGCAGGGAAGGATATGGGCAATCAGCCCCAGCATTTT; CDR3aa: CASSYRAGKDMGNQPQHF
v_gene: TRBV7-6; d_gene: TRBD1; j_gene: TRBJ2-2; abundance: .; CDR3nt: TGTGCCAGCAGCTCCGACAGGGCGGCCGGGGAGCTGTTTTTT; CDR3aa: CASSSDRAAGELFF
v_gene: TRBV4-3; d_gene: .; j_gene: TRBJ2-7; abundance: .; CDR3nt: TGCGCCAGCAGCCCGGGACACGGGACGACTTTTAGCGAGCAGTACTTC; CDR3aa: CASSPGHGTTFSEQYF
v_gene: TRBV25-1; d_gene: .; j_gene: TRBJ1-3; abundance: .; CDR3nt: TGTGCCAGCAGCCCCTCTGGAAACACCATATATTTT; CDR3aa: CASSPSGNTIYF
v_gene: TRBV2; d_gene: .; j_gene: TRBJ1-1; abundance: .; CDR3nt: TGTGCCAGCAGTGACAGGGGCCGAGGGACTGAAGCTTTCTTT; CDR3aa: CASSDRGRGTEAFF
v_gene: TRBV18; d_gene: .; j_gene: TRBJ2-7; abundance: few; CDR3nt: TGTGCCAGCTCACCATCCGGGTTCTCCTACGAGCAGTACTTC; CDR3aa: CASSPSGFSYEQYF
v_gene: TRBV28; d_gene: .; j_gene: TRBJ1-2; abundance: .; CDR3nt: TGTGCCTTAAATGGGGGAGGGCACTATGGCTACACCTTC; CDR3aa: CALNGGGHYGYTF
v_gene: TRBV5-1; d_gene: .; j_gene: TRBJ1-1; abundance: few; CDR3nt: TGCGCCAGCAGCCCGGGGAGTTATGCTGAAGCTTTCTTT; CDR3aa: CASSPGSYAEAFF
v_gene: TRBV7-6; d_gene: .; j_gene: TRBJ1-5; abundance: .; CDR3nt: TGTGCCAGCAGCTTGCATCAGGGGAATCAGCCCCAGCATTTT; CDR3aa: CASSLHQGNQPQHF
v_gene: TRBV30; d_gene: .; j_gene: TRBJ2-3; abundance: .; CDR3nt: TGTGCCTGGACACTGCCCAGCACAGATACGCAGTATTTT; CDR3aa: CAWTLPSTDTQYF
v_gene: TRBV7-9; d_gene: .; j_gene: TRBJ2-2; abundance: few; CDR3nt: TGTGCCAGCAGCTTAGGTGCAGGGGTCACCGGGGAGCTGTTTTTT; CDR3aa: CASSLGAGVTGELFF
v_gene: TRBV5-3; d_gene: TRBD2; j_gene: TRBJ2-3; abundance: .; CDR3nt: TGTGCCAGAATCAACGGGGGACTAGCGGGGATCACAGATACGCAGTATTTT; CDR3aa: CARINGGLAGITDTQYF
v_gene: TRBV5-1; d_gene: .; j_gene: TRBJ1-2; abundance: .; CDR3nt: TGCGCCTCCAATCCGACGCCAGGGACCGACTATGGCTACACCTTC; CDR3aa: CASNPTPGTDYGYTF
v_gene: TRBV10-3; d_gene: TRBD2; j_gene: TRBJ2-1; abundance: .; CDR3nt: TGTGCCATCAGTGATAGCGGGAGAGGTAATGAGCAGTTCTTC; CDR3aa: CAISDSGRGNEQFF
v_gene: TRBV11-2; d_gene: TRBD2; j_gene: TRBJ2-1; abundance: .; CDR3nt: TGTGCCAGCAGGCCACTCACTAGCGGGAGATACGATGAGCAGTTCTTC; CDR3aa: CASRPLTSGRYDEQFF